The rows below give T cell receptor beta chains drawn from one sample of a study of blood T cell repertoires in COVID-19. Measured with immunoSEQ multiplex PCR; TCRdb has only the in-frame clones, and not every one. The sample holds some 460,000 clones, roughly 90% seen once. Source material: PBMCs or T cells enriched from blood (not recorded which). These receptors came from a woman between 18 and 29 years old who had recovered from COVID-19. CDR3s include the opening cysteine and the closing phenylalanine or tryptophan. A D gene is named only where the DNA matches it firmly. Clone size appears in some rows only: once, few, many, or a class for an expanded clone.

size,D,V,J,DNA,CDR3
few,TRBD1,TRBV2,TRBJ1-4,TGTGCCAGCAGTGACTACAGGGGCGCGAATGAAAAACTGTTTTTT,CASSDYRGANEKLFF
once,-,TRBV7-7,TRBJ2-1,TGTGCCAGCAGCCCGGGTGACAATGAGCAGTTCTTC,CASSPGDNEQFF
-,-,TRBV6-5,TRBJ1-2,TGTGCCAGCACCCCGGCAGGGGAACGCTATGGCTACACCTTC,CASTPAGERYGYTF
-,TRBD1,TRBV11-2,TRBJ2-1,TGTGCCAGCAGTGGGGACAGGGGGAATGAGCAGTTCTTC,CASSGDRGNEQFF
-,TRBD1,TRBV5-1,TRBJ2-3,TGCGCCAGCAGCCCGCGCCGGACAGGGGAAGCAGATACGCAGTATTTT,CASSPRRTGEADTQYF
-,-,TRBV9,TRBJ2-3,TGTGCCAGCAGCGGGGGCGGGGAACGCACAGATACGCAGTATTTT,CASSGGGERTDTQYF
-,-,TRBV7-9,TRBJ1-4,TGTGCCAGCAGCGGTTCGGCGAGGTACGGGGGAACTAATGAAAAACTGTTTTTT,CASSGSARYGGTNEKLFF
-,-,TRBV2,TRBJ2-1,TGTGCCAGCAGTGAAACCCGGGGAAACTACAATGAGCAGTTCTTC,CASSETRGNYNEQFF
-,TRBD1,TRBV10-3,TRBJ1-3,TGTGCCATCAGTGAGTCGTTAATTCTCTTGGACAGGCGATCCTCTGGAAACACCATATATTTT,CAISESLILLDRRSSGNTIYF
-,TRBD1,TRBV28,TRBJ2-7,TGTGCCAGCACCACCCTCGGGGACAGGGTCTCCTACGAGCAGTACTTC,CASTTLGDRVSYEQYF
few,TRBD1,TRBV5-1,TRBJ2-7,TGCGCCAGCAGCTTGTGGACAGGGTCAAACGAGCAGTACTTC,CASSLWTGSNEQYF
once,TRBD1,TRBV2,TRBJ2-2,TGTGCCAGCAGTGAGGACAGGGGTTTCGGGGAGCTGTTTTTT,CASSEDRGFGELFF
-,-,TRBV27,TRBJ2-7,TGTGCCAGCAGTCCCACAGGGGCGGGGACCTACGAGCAGTACTTC,CASSPTGAGTYEQYF
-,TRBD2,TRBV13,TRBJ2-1,TGTGCCAGCAGCCCGTCGGGGGGAACCAAAGAGCAGTTCTTC,CASSPSGGTKEQFF
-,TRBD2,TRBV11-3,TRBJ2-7,TGTGCCAGCAGCGCCGGTAGCGGGGGCTATTACGAGCAGTACTTC,CASSAGSGGYYEQYF
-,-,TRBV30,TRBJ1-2,TGTGCCTGGAGTGTAAGGGGGGGCAGCAACTATGGCTACACCTTC,CAWSVRGGSNYGYTF
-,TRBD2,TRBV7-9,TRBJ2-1,TGTGCCAGCAGCTTAAGGGCGGGGGGCGAAAGTCATGAGCAGTTCTTC,CASSLRAGGESHEQFF
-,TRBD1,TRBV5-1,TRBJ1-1,TGCGCCAGCAGCTCACAGGGACAGTCTGAAGCTTTCTTT,CASSSQGQSEAFF
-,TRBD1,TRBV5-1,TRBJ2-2,TGCGCCAGCAGCTTAATACAGGGGCTTGGCACCGGGGAGCTGTTTTTT,CASSLIQGLGTGELFF
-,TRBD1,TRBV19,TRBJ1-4,TGTGCCAGTAGCCTTGGGACAGGGATAACAACAACTAATGAAAAACTGTTTTTT,CASSLGTGITTTNEKLFF
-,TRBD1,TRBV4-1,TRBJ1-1,TGCGCCAGCAGCCAAGACCCCCCTCTCACAGGGGGCAACACTGAAGCTTTCTTT,CASSQDPPLTGGNTEAFF
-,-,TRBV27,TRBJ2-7,TGTGCCAGCAGTTTAAGAAGGGAGAGGGAGCAGTACTTC,CASSLRREREQYF
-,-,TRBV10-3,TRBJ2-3,TGTGCCATCAGTGAGTCGAGAACCGCCCCAGATACGCAGTATTTT,CAISESRTAPDTQYF
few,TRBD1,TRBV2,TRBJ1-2,TGTGCCAGCAGTGCCCGGGACAGGTTGAAAAGAGGCTACACCTTC,CASSARDRLKRGYTF
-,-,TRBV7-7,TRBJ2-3,TGTGCTAGCAGCTTAGGAGTCGCAGATACGCAGTATTTT,CASSLGVADTQYF
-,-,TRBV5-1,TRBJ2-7,TGCGCCAGCAGCTCGACTAGTGCCCCTGAGCAGTACTTC,CASSSTSAPEQYF
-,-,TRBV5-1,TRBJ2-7,TGCGCCAGCAGCTTGGCTGGCGGAGGCTCCTACGAGCAGTACTTC,CASSLAGGGSYEQYF
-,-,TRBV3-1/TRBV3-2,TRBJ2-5,TGTGCCAGCACCCCGGCGGGTAAAGAGACCCAGTACTTC,CASTPAGKETQYF
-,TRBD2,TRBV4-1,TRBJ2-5,TGCGCCAGCAGCCTCCCCGGACTAGCGGGGGGTCAAGAGACCCAGTACTTC,CASSLPGLAGGQETQYF
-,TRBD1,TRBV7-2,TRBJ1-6,TGTGCCAGCAGCCCAGACAGGGGCTATTCACCCCTCCACTTT,CASSPDRGYSPLHF
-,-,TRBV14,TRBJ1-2,TGTGCCAGCAGCCAAGGGACAACCTATGGCTACACCTTC,CASSQGTTYGYTF
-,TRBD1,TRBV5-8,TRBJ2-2,TGTGCCAGCAGCCAAGACAGGGGATGGAACACCGGGGAGCTGTTTTTT,CASSQDRGWNTGELFF
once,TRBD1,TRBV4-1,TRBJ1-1,TGCGCCAGCAGCCCTGGGACAGGTGATGAAGCTTTCTTT,CASSPGTGDEAFF